This TCR beta chain was found in a study of CD8 T cells in ankylosing spondylitis. Findings and limits, study-wide: Earlier authors reported some of these motif variants in reactive arthritis synovial fluid and blood. One TCR beta motif, made up of about 8 highly homologous variants, appeared characteristic of ankylosing spondylitis blood.

TCRdb reanalysed the 5' RACE reads using MiXCR and keeps one entry per CDR3 protein. The repertoire includes fewer than 750,000 distinct CDR3 sequences, around 17% of them detected once, and over 15% sits in the top ten. Comment on this clonotype: The antigen is unknown.

CDR3 size: 8 residues. V was pared by 7 bases and J by 12 bases, with 5 bases between. Germline CDR1 and CDR2: KGHDR and SFDVKD. Sequencing was done on a sample of blood, either unsorted or a sorted T cell fraction (not recorded which). The chain recombines TRBV24-1 with TRBJ2-5; D not resolved. The source is a male donor with ankylosing spondylitis. The CDR3 loop reads CATRPEYF. The CDR3 coding sequence is TGTGCCACCAGACCTGAGTACTTC.